This T cell receptor beta chain was recovered during a study of a mutant IDH1 vaccine in newly diagnosed glioma. Study context: Vaccination was launched 4-6 weeks after radiotherapy alone, or with temozolomide cycles. Study-level points and caveats: Apparently unrelated to pseudoprogression were changes in the top peripheral T cell clonotypes.

On this clone: What it recognizes is unknown.

The table came from immunoSEQ multiplex PCR; TCRdb's copy has only in-frame clones and leaves some out. Of tens of thousands of clones listed, over 60% are singletons. Time point of the sample: week 35, safety follow-up. Vaccination used 300 ug of mutant IDH1 20-mer peptide per dose, with topical imiquimod. Across weeks 1, 3, 5, 7, 11, 15, 19 and 23, patients received a vaccination each time, eight in all. Each astrocytoma in the donors was new, WHO grade 3 or 4, IDH1-mutant and ATRX-lost. Germline lookup yields CDR1 SGHDT and CDR2 YYEEEE. The length of the CDR3 is 16 residues. Trimming cost V 4 bases and J 2 bases, with 16 bases left between them.

The source was PBMCs, collected from a glioma patient whose treatment included an IDH1 peptide vaccine. The sequence derives from a man aged 40-49 years with glioma. V is TRBV5-6 and J is TRBJ1-3; maybe TRBD1 (6 bases). The CDR3 protein is CASSHPGTTAGNTIYF. CDR3 coding DNA: TGTGCCAGCAGCCATCCAGGGACAACTGCTGGAAACACCATATATTTT.